This T cell receptor beta chain was sequenced during a study of blood T cell repertoires in COVID-19. Study context: Acute and convalescent COVID-19 samples came from the United States, Italy and Spain. Sources were T cells, B-cell-depleted T cells, or PBMCs; the material itself was cDNA or gDNA.

In the study's own analysis: Amplification of reference gene primers was used by the study to estimate nucleated cell counts. TCRdb's table, derived via immunoSEQ multiplex PCR, lists solely in-frame clones and lacks some. D and trimming come from the DNA, and the V and J calls and clone size come from that table. The sample consists of some 140,000 clones, roughly 82% of them appearing once. This clone turned up a few times. This sequence was found in an elderly man with acute or convalescent COVID-19. The sequencing input was peripheral blood.

This chain's CDR3 is CASRLLNNSPLHF. CDR3 coding DNA: TGTGCCAGCCGACTTTTGAATAATTCACCCCTCCACTTT. This chain links TRBV27 with TRBJ1-6; D remains unclear. Germline CDR1 and CDR2: MNHEY and SMNVEV (reference sequence). Between the trimmed V and J ends, which lost 8 bases and 5 bases, there was a span of 10 bases. There are 13 residues in the CDR3.